The rows below give T cell receptor beta chains drawn from one sample of a study of early T cells in non-severe SARS-CoV-2 infection. TCRdb reanalysed the 5' RACE reads using MiXCR and keeps one entry per CDR3 protein. The sample holds tens of thousands of distinct CDR3 sequences, 5.7% seen once. Sequenced sample: whole blood. The receptors originated from an adult who was a healthcare worker with PCR-confirmed SARS-CoV-2 infection or an uninfected control (not recorded which). Each CDR3 is given with its conserved first and last residue. Fields, in order: V gene, clone size, D gene, J gene, CDR3 length, CDR3 DNA, CDR3 protein. A D gene is named only where the DNA matches it firmly. Not all rows give a size; the values are once, few, many and, for expanded clones, a class.

TRBV3-1	few	NA	TRBJ1-5	14	TGTGCCAGCAGCCAAGGTCTTCAAAATCAGCCCCAGCATTTT	CASSQGLQNQPQHF
TRBV13	NA	NA	TRBJ2-3	15	TGTGCCAGCAGCTTATATGGCGGGGGCACAGATACGCAGTATTTT	CASSLYGGGTDTQYF
TRBV7-2	many	TRBD2	TRBJ2-7	15	TGTGCCAGCAGCTTAGGACTAGCGGAGTCCTACGAGCAGTACTTC	CASSLGLAESYEQYF
TRBV10-3	many	NA	TRBJ1-4	17	TGTGCCATCAGTGAGGCTGACAGTTCCCCAACTAATGAAAAACTGTTTTTT	CAISEADSSPTNEKLFF
TRBV29-1	NA	NA	TRBJ2-7	13	TGCAGCGTTGATTTTCCGGCTTCCTACGAGCAGTACTTC	CSVDFPASYEQYF
TRBV11-2	few	NA	TRBJ2-2	13	TGTGCCAGCAGCTTAGTCACAACCGGGGAGCTGTTTTTT	CASSLVTTGELFF
TRBV5-5	many	NA	TRBJ1-5	15	TGTGCCAGCACTTATTGGGACGGAGACAATCAGCCCCAGCATTTT	CASTYWDGDNQPQHF
TRBV7-2	NA	NA	TRBJ2-7	13	TGTGCCAGCAGCTTAGAACGGGGAAACGAGCAGTACTTC	CASSLERGNEQYF
TRBV12-3/TRBV12-4	many	NA	TRBJ2-7	12	TGTGCCAGCAGAGACCTAAGTGAGGAGCAGTACTTC	CASRDLSEEQYF
TRBV6-1	NA	TRBD1	TRBJ1-2	14	TGTGCCAGCAGTGGGACAACAGGGGCCTATGGCTACACCTTC	CASSGTTGAYGYTF
TRBV7-2	few	TRBD1	TRBJ1-2	16	TGTGCCAGCAGCTTAATGGGACAGGCGGTCGGGTATGGCTACACCTTC	CASSLMGQAVGYGYTF
TRBV20-1	medium-sized	NA	TRBJ2-7	12	TGCAGTGCTAGAGTTGAGGGATGGGAGCAGTACTTC	CSARVEGWEQYF
TRBV5-1	many	TRBD1	TRBJ2-7	16	TGCGCCAGCAGCTTTGGGGCCTACGACAGGGTCCACGAGCAGTACTTC	CASSFGAYDRVHEQYF
TRBV7-9	NA	NA	TRBJ2-7	16	TGTGCCAGCAGCTTTAGGGCAACGTCGAGCTCCTACGAGCAGTACTTC	CASSFRATSSSYEQYF
TRBV6-5	many	NA	TRBJ1-2	11	TGTGCCAGCTATTCAGGGTATGGCTACACCTTC	CASYSGYGYTF
TRBV5-1	NA	TRBD2	TRBJ2-5	17	TGCGCCAGCAGCTTGGAAGGGACTAGCGGGGACCAAGAGACCCAGTACTTC	CASSLEGTSGDQETQYF
TRBV6-4	NA	NA	TRBJ2-3	14	TGTGCCAGCAGTGGACAGGCGGTTACAGATACGCAGTATTTT	CASSGQAVTDTQYF
TRBV7-8	NA	NA	TRBJ2-7	13	TGTGCCAGCAGCCCGGGGCCTCCGCCCGAGCAGTACTTC	CASSPGPPPEQYF
TRBV7-2	NA	NA	TRBJ2-3	15	TGTGCCAGCAGCTTAGAAGGGTTGGGGACAGATACGCAGTATTTT	CASSLEGLGTDTQYF
TRBV20-1	many	NA	TRBJ2-7	14	TGCAGTGCTAGAAACGGGGCGGATTCCTACGAGCAGTACTTC	CSARNGADSYEQYF
TRBV5-6	many	TRBD1	TRBJ1-2	18	TGTGCCAGCAGCTTGCCCGGGACAGGGTTAATAGGGATGGGAGGCTACACCTTC	CASSLPGTGLIGMGGYTF
TRBV20-1	NA	NA	TRBJ2-2	16	TGCAGTGCTAGAGGCGGGCACCGCGCGAACACCGGGGAGCTGTTTTTT	CSARGGHRANTGELFF
TRBV10-1	many	NA	TRBJ2-6	12	TGCGCCAGCAGTGTTGGGGCCAACGTCCTGACTTTC	CASSVGANVLTF
TRBV10-3	medium-sized	TRBD2	TRBJ2-3	15	TGTGCCATCAGTGGTGGGACTAGCGGCGGGGATACGCAGTATTTT	CAISGGTSGGDTQYF
TRBV4-2	many	NA	TRBJ1-2	13	TGTGCCAGCAGCCAAGATTCAGGGGACGGCTACACCTTC	CASSQDSGDGYTF
TRBV24-1	once	TRBD1	TRBJ1-1	15	TGTGCCACCAGTGACCCCCGACAGGGAGACACTGAAGCTTTCTTT	CATSDPRQGDTEAFF
TRBV7-2	many	TRBD1	TRBJ2-3	15	TGTGCCAGCAGCTTCAGGGGGCAAGTCACAGATACGCAGTATTTT	CASSFRGQVTDTQYF
TRBV18	many	NA	TRBJ1-4	14	TGTGCCAGCTCACCAGGGGGTACTAATGAAAAACTGTTTTTT	CASSPGGTNEKLFF
TRBV28	many	TRBD1	TRBJ2-7	16	TGTGCCAGCAGCTGGACAGGCCTCGCCCGCTTGAGCGAGCAGTACTTC	CASSWTGLARLSEQYF
TRBV29-1	many	TRBD1	TRBJ2-2	15	TGCAGCGTAACGGGGACAGGGGGCTCGACCGGGGAGCTGTTTTTT	CSVTGTGGSTGELFF
TRBV7-9	many	TRBD2	TRBJ2-3	15	TGTGCCAGCAGCTCTAGCGGGGGGGCCGCAGATACGCAGTATTTT	CASSSSGGAADTQYF
TRBV20-1	many	TRBD2	TRBJ2-3	14	TGCAGTGCTAGAGGACTAGCTAGCACAGATACGCAGTATTTT	CSARGLASTDTQYF
TRBV29-1	many	TRBD1	TRBJ2-5	17	TGCAGCGTTGTTTGGGACAGGGGCCCAATCGACGAGGAGACCCAGTACTTC	CSVVWDRGPIDEETQYF
TRBV5-1	many	TRBD1	TRBJ2-5	15	TGCGCCAGCAGCGTGAACACAGGGGGACAAGAGACCCAGTACTTC	CASSVNTGGQETQYF
TRBV27	NA	TRBD1	TRBJ1-1	13	TGTGCCAGCAGTTTCCGCAGGGGGATAGAAGCTTTCTTT	CASSFRRGIEAFF
TRBV6-5	many	NA	TRBJ1-1	13	TGTGCCAGCTCGGGGGGCGCACCGCCTGAAGCTTTCTTT	CASSGGAPPEAFF
TRBV20-1	NA	NA	TRBJ1-6	12	TGCAGTGCTAGGAGCGGAAATTCACCCCTCCACTTT	CSARSGNSPLHF
TRBV20-1	many	NA	TRBJ2-2	13	TGCAGTGCCGCGCCTGTGAACACCGGGGAGCTGTTTTTT	CSAAPVNTGELFF
TRBV4-1	many	NA	TRBJ1-5	15	TGCGCCAGCAGCCAAGAGTCAGGGAACAATCAGCCCCAGCATTTT	CASSQESGNNQPQHF
TRBV18	many	NA	TRBJ1-4	15	TGTGCCAGCTCAACGTCAAGAGGAGCTAATGAAAAACTGTTTTTT	CASSTSRGANEKLFF
TRBV18	many	TRBD1	TRBJ2-1	15	TGTGCCAGCTCAGGACAGGGGTCCGGCGACAATGAGCAGTTCTTC	CASSGQGSGDNEQFF
TRBV7-2	medium-sized	NA	TRBJ2-2	16	TGTGCCAGCAGCCACGGAGAGGGATGGTACACCGGGGAGCTGTTTTTT	CASSHGEGWYTGELFF
TRBV7-6	medium-sized	NA	TRBJ2-1	16	TGTGCCAGCAGCTTAGCGCGGGGACGACGAAGAAATGAGCAGTTCTTC	CASSLARGRRRNEQFF
TRBV7-3	many	NA	TRBJ2-5	13	TGTGCCAGCAGCTTAATACTCCGCGAGACCCAGTACTTC	CASSLILRETQYF
TRBV6-5	many	NA	TRBJ1-2	14	TGTGCCAGCAGTTATCGGGACGGAGATTATGGCTACACCTTC	CASSYRDGDYGYTF
TRBV7-9	many	NA	TRBJ2-5	14	TGTGCCAGCAGCTTAGGATATAGGGCGAAGACCCAGTACTTC	CASSLGYRAKTQYF
TRBV29-1	many	NA	TRBJ1-1	13	TGCAGCGTTGAAGTCAATTTGAACACTGAAGCTTTCTTT	CSVEVNLNTEAFF
TRBV6-5	NA	TRBD2	TRBJ2-3	17	TGTGCCAGCCTCCGACTAGCGGGGGGGGTTAGCACAGATACGCAGTATTTT	CASLRLAGGVSTDTQYF
TRBV30	few	NA	TRBJ2-7	13	TGTGCCTGGAGTGTGGGGGGTTTGAGGGAGCAGTACTTC	CAWSVGGLREQYF
TRBV4-3	NA	NA	TRBJ2-1	17	TGCGCCAGCAGCCAAGATTTCCACGGGGGCAGCTCCACAGGGGAGTTCTTC	CASSQDFHGGSSTGEFF
TRBV3-1	NA	TRBD1	TRBJ1-6	14	TGTGCCAGCAGCCAAGCTCACAGGGGGGCACCCCTCCACTTT	CASSQAHRGAPLHF
TRBV7-2	many	NA	TRBJ1-1	15	TGTGCCAGCAGCTTAGATTATAGAGTGACTAGTGAAGCTTTCTTT	CASSLDYRVTSEAFF
TRBV12-3/TRBV12-4	many	NA	TRBJ2-7	13	TGTGCCAGCAGTTTGGGGCAGTCCTACGAGCAGTACTTC	CASSLGQSYEQYF
TRBV12-3/TRBV12-4	many	TRBD1	TRBJ2-2	15	TGTGCCAGCAGATTCGACAGGGGTCGAAACGGGGAGCTGTTTTTT	CASRFDRGRNGELFF
TRBV6-5	medium-sized	NA	TRBJ1-6	15	TGTGCCAGCAGTTACTCGATCTCGGGTAATTCACCCCTCCACTTT	CASSYSISGNSPLHF
TRBV25-1	many	TRBD1	TRBJ2-1	13	TGTGCCACCAGGACAGGCTCCTACAATGAGCAGTTCTTC	CATRTGSYNEQFF
TRBV25-1	many	TRBD2	TRBJ2-7	17	TGTGCCAGCAGTGATAAGACTAGCGGAAGAGGGTCCTACGAGCAGTACTTC	CASSDKTSGRGSYEQYF
TRBV9	few	NA	TRBJ2-1	16	TGTGCCAGCAGCGTAGTTCCGGCGGGGGCTCTGTCTGAGCAGTTCTTC	CASSVVPAGALSEQFF